These 5 T cell receptor beta chains share one sample of origin, sequenced in a study of identical twins. TCRdb ran MiXCR on the 5' RACE reads and lists one entry per CDR3 protein. Of under 350,000 distinct CDR3 sequences detected, roughly 9% appear once; the ten largest clones hold 7% to 8.5%. The sample also formed part of further work on yellow fever vaccine responses in identical twins.

Sequencing was done on a sample of CD8+ T cells sorted from blood. The receptors derive from a young woman in good health.

The rearrangement links TRBV13 to TRBJ2-5, with a possible D match to TRBD2 (6 bases). This CDR3 has 15 residues. Trimming removed 5 bases at V and 2 bases at J, with 15 bases between. Germline V lookup: CDR1 PRHDT, CDR2 FYEKMQ (reference sequence). The CDR3 DNA is TGTGCCAGCAGCCACCCCTTTGGGGGGCAAGAGACCCAGTACTTC. It is translated as CASSHPFGGQETQYF.

In DNA form, the CDR3 reads TGCAGTGCTAATTACAATCAGCCAGGGTCCTTAAATCTATATTCCTACGAGCAGTACTTC. Translating it yields CSANYNQPGSLNLYSYEQYF. V usage is TRBV20-1 and J usage is TRBJ2-7; D possibly corresponds to TRBD1 (5 bases). The CDR3 runs 20 residues. Germline CDR1 DFQATT, CDR2 SNEGSKA (reference sequence). V was pared by 4 bases and J by 1 base, with 32 bases between.

There are a few counts of this clonotype. The chain is built from TRBV3-1 and TRBJ1-5, with D perhaps matching TRBD1 (5 bases). CDR1 is LGHDT and CDR2 is YNNKEL in the germline V gene (reference sequence). The CDR3 is 15 residues long. Trimming cost V 1 base and J 3 bases, with 10 bases left between them. CDR3 loop: CASSQVVGDNQPQHF. The CDR3, as DNA: TGTGCCAGCAGCCAAGTCGTGGGGGACAATCAGCCCCAGCATTTT.

This sequence joins TRBV20-1 and TRBJ2-7, with TRBD2 identical over 7 bases. V lost 3 bases and J lost 6; bases outside the gene matches: 11. Germline loops: CDR1 DFQATT, CDR2 SNEGSKA (reference sequence). The CDR3 consists of 14 residues. The CDR3 spells CSARRELASFEQYF. CDR3 bases: TGCAGTGCTAGGAGGGAACTAGCGAGCTTCGAGCAGTACTTC.

This clonotype was picked up a small number of times. The genes are TRBV5-1 and TRBJ2-7, with 9 bases fitting TRBD1. J lost 5 bases, V lost 1 base, and 7 bases had no gene match. CDR3 length equals 15 residues. The germline CDR1 and CDR2 sequences are SGHRS and YFSETQ. The CDR3 DNA sequence: TGCGCCAGCAGCTTGAGGGACAGGGACATCGACGAGCAGTACTTC. The encoded protein is CASSLRDRDIDEQYF.